This record concerns one T cell receptor beta chain sequence. Its antigen is unknown. No base quality information exists; no much larger clone differs at one position. The donors were healthy, HIV-negative adults who had no recently reported acute infections or vaccinations. Every donor was a Caucasian adult residing in Nashville, Tennessee, USA. Magnetic negative selection was used to enrich CD4+ T cells, after which naive cells were positively selected on CD45RA and the negative fraction became the memory subset. Blood was obtained by leukapheresis, after which PBMCs were separated by Ficoll-Histopaque density gradient centrifugation and cryopreserved in liquid nitrogen vapor phase. Purity and quantity of every magnetically sorted T cell population were checked by analytical flow cytometry. Genomic DNA was isolated from each sorted fraction and quantified by UV absorbance on a Nanodrop 2000c. These data are taken from a study of shared clonotypes between healthy human individuals (TCRdb year 2020). With respect to the entire study: Three men and a couple of women, aged 18 to 49 years, made up the cohort. For each donor, CD4 naive and CD4 memory were each run on three plates, CD8 naive on two plates, and CD8 memory on one plate. To estimate repertoire size and how much clonotype sharing occurs between individuals, the study deeply sequenced the blood TCR repertoires of several healthy adults. Libraries were prepared and TCR repertoires were sequenced by different laboratories using diverse techniques, in order to increase sequencing depth and limit assay-specific biases. Per donor, leukapheresis produced somewhere between about 0.85 and 8.9 billion PBMCs.

The paper's findings and limits, for the study overall: Rarefaction of sorted-subset datasets indicated incomplete sequencing despite the large sequencing depth. Compared with non-shared clonotypes, clonotypes shared by all four sorted-subset donors had higher generation probabilities. Only blood was sampled, and tissue TCR repertoires likely differ from those in blood. Pairwise subsampling indicated that sequencing depth was expected to affect the degree of clonotype sharing among donors. Sharing across a few donors was observed for approximately 5% of naive CD4, less than 4% of naive CD8, roughly 2.3% of memory CD4, and roughly 0.4% of memory CD8 clonotypes. Because the study included only a small number of donors, the genetic and exposure-history diversity represented was limited. Naive subsets generally had larger estimated clonotype richness than memory subsets.

TCR CDR3 regions were amplified from genomic DNA by multiplex PCR using the deep immunoSEQ assay. For each cell subset, the extracted genomic DNA was distributed evenly across all wells of several immunoSEQ 96-well plates, and each plate served as one replicate. For sorted subsets, approximately 190 ng genomic DNA, equal to some 30,000 T cell genomes, was loaded into each replicate PCR. Purified libraries were quantified with a Qubit 3.0 fluorometer, sized on a Bioanalyzer 2100, and re-quantified with the KAPA Library Quantification kit. Every immunoSEQ 96-well plate was sequenced on a dedicated single-read 150-cycle Illumina NextSeq 550 flow cell. The authors processed their data as follows. Because the immunoSEQ output held only junctional sequences and lacked quality scores, the filtering could not match the filtering applied to full-length reads. Sequences were annotated with PyIR, a Python wrapper for IgBLAST v1.9, using IMGT germline references to assign V/J genes and CDR3. Reads were filtered out if the reads had weak V/J assignments (E-value above 1e-6), no CDR3, stop codons, out-of-frame junctions, or ambiguous translated residues. V3J clonotypes were defined as sequences sharing an identical inferred V gene, J gene, and CDR3 amino acid sequence. To compute the percentage overlap between repertoires, the number of shared unique clonotypes was divided by the size of the smaller repertoire. Three approaches were used to assess repertoire richness: RTK rarefaction, the Chao1 estimator, and Recon v2.1 estimates of unobserved clonotypes. Generation probabilities were computed with OLGA for all TCRbeta clonotypes obtained by the gDNA method from a handful of donors. TCRdb took this table from immuneACCESS and kept in-frame rearrangements with V and J called. Such tables lack part of the clones; where checked against another copy, unresolved V genes explain under half of the gap, and the rest is unexplained. V and J calls plus clone size are reproduced from that table; the DNA served to infer D and trimming. In this sample the table shows more than 550,000 clones, around 70% of which occur a single time. The ten largest account for more than 1.5% of the sample.

Input material: memory CD4+ T cells sorted from blood. The cell subset or site label corresponds to: CD45RA-negative fraction. This receptor was taken from a woman between 25 and 40 years old in good health.

CDR3 region: CASSDGVAPDTQYF. The nucleotide sequence reads as follows: TGTGCCAGCAGTGATGGGGTAGCCCCCGATACGCAGTATTTT. The V gene is TRBV2 and the J gene is TRBJ2-3, with no confidently assigned D gene. At the junction V is shortened by 3 bases and J by 6 bases, with 13 bases in between. The CDR3 contains 14 residues, cysteine and phenylalanine counted. CDR3 DNA is the only sequence kept; it has 42 bases, read in frame from the first base. In the germline V gene, CDR1 corresponds to SNHLY and CDR2 to FYNNEI.